These 7 T cell receptor beta chains were sequenced from one sample in a study of T cell clones after liver transplantation. Method: immunoSEQ multiplex PCR; TCRdb's copy keeps in-frame clones and lacks some. The sample gives around 100,000 clones, around 80% of which show up once; roughly 2.8% is in the top ten. The material was CD4+ T cells from blood, obtained approximately 4 years after liver transplant. These receptors were collected from a human patient who received a liver transplant. The graft donor may account for some of the T cells.

This clone has a single count. The rearrangement joins TRBV7-9 to TRBJ2-1; 8 bases align to TRBD1. The CDR3 consists of 14 residues. CDR1 SEHNR and CDR2 FQNEAQ come from the germline V gene (reference sequence). Germline trimming cut 7 bases from V and 6 bases from J; bases unmatched to any gene: 8. In DNA, the CDR3 is TGTGCCAGCATCTCTCAGGGGGCCAGCAATGAGCAGTTCTTC. Translated: CASISQGASNEQFF.

The chain links TRBV28 to TRBJ1-2; TRBD1 is a possible D gene (5 bases). Between the trimmed V and J ends, which lost 8 bases and 1 base, there was a span of 17 bases. The CDR3 sequence is 15 residues long. Germline V lookup: CDR1 MDHEN, CDR2 SYDVKM. The CDR3 region has the DNA TGTGCCAGCGCTGGGGCAGGAGCCCTTAACTATGGCTACACCTTC. Translated: CASAGAGALNYGYTF.

The rearrangement uses TRBV11-2 and TRBJ2-1; the D is unclear. CDR3 length: 15 amino acids. Trimming took 2 bases from V and 2 from J, leaving 10 bases between them. Germline V gives CDR1 SGHAT, CDR2 FQNNGV. DNA for the CDR3: TGTGCCAGCAGCTTATATTCTGGGCCCTACAATGAGCAGTTCTTC. Amino acids: CASSLYSGPYNEQFF.

The chain employs TRBV5-1 and TRBJ1-4; D perhaps matches TRBD1 (5 bases). V lost 0 bases to trimming and J lost 0 bases, with 9 bases between them. Germline V lookup: CDR1 SGHRS, CDR2 YFSETQ. CDR3 length equals 16 residues. The CDR3, as DNA: TGCGCCAGCAGCTTGGATGGGGCCTCAACTAATGAAAAACTGTTTTTT. This sequence encodes CASSLDGASTNEKLFF. Filled out from reference TRBV5-1 and TRBJ1-4, the complete variable domain reads KAGVTQTPRYLIKTRGQQVTLSCSPISGHRSVSWYQQTPGQGLQFLFEYFSETQRNKGNFPGRFSGRQFSNSRSEMNVSTLELGDSALYLCASSLDGASTNEKLFFGSGTQLSVL.

The chain couples TRBV5-1 to TRBJ1-3; D is unresolved. This CDR3 comprises 14 residues. The V gene's germline CDR1 is SGHRS and CDR2 YFSETQ. Trimming cost V 3 bases and J 2 bases, with 9 bases left between them. The CDR3 nucleotides read TGCGCCAGCAGCTCCGGTACTGCTGGAAACACCATATATTTT. Translated, it gives CASSSGTAGNTIYF.

This clone was seen a handful of times. This chain joins TRBV29-1 and TRBJ2-7, with a weak D call TRBD2 (6 bases). V lost 5 bases and J lost 3, with 26 bases in between. Germline CDR1 reads SQVTM; CDR2 reads ANQGSEA. The length of the CDR3 is 17 residues. CDR3 nucleotide sequence: TGCAGCGTTAAAAGAGGTTCCGGGACTTCTCATGTCTACGAGCAGTACTTC. Translating it yields CSVKRGSGTSHVYEQYF.

This clone came up once. The rearrangement uses TRBV5-1 and TRBJ2-7; no definite D call. Trimming cost V 1 base and J 5 bases, with 13 bases left between them. The CDR3 is made up of 14 amino acids. Germline V lookup: CDR1 SGHRS, CDR2 YFSETQ. CDR3 protein: CASSLWAETNEQYF. The CDR3 DNA follows: TGCGCCAGCAGCTTGTGGGCGGAAACCAACGAGCAGTACTTC.